Listed below are T cell receptor beta chains from one sample, sequenced in a study of blood T cell repertoires in COVID-19. TCRdb keeps only in-frame clones here, not all; method: immunoSEQ multiplex PCR. Of about 200,000 clones listed, roughly 80% were seen once; the top ten hold 4.5% to 7%. Sequencing used peripheral blood. Receptors originate from a woman between 70 and 85 years old with acute or convalescent COVID-19. Each CDR3 is given with its conserved first and last residue. Each record gives: clone size, D gene, J gene, V gene, CDR3 DNA, CDR3 protein. A D gene is named only where the DNA matches it firmly. Only part of the rows carry a size: once, few, many, or a class if the clone is expanded.

abundance: few; d_gene: NA; j_gene: TRBJ2-3; v_gene: TRBV27; CDR3nt: TGTGCCAGCAGTTCACCCGGGACTCCCACAGATACGCAGTATTTT; CDR3aa: CASSSPGTPTDTQYF
abundance: few; d_gene: NA; j_gene: TRBJ2-7; v_gene: TRBV29-1; CDR3nt: TGCAGCGTTACTCGGACAACCGGGGAGCAGTACTTC; CDR3aa: CSVTRTTGEQYF
abundance: NA; d_gene: NA; j_gene: TRBJ1-4; v_gene: TRBV7-2; CDR3nt: TGTGCCAGCAGCCCTCAGGGGCTTACTAATGAAAAACTGTTTTTT; CDR3aa: CASSPQGLTNEKLFF
abundance: NA; d_gene: NA; j_gene: TRBJ2-1; v_gene: TRBV10-3; CDR3nt: TGTGCCATCAGTGAGTCGGGAGTAGCGGTCGACAATGAGCAGTTCTTC; CDR3aa: CAISESGVAVDNEQFF
abundance: NA; d_gene: NA; j_gene: TRBJ2-7; v_gene: TRBV6-1; CDR3nt: TGTGCCAGCAGTGAAGGGAGCTACGAGCAGTACTTC; CDR3aa: CASSEGSYEQYF
abundance: NA; d_gene: TRBD2; j_gene: TRBJ2-1; v_gene: TRBV27; CDR3nt: TGTGCCAGCAGTTTATCGATCGCTAGCGGGAGTTATGAGCAGTTCTTC; CDR3aa: CASSLSIASGSYEQFF
abundance: NA; d_gene: TRBD1; j_gene: TRBJ1-3; v_gene: TRBV2; CDR3nt: TGTGCCAGCAGTCGGGACAGCTCTGGAAACACCATATATTTT; CDR3aa: CASSRDSSGNTIYF
abundance: NA; d_gene: TRBD2; j_gene: TRBJ2-7; v_gene: TRBV5-8; CDR3nt: TGTGCCAGCAGCCAAAGTCTAGCGGGAATTTACGAGCAGTACTTC; CDR3aa: CASSQSLAGIYEQYF
abundance: NA; d_gene: NA; j_gene: TRBJ1-2; v_gene: TRBV12-3/TRBV12-4; CDR3nt: TGTGCCAGCAGTTTGGAGGGGAGGGACACCTTC; CDR3aa: CASSLEGRDTF
abundance: few; d_gene: NA; j_gene: TRBJ1-2; v_gene: TRBV19; CDR3nt: TGTGCCAGTAGTCCCCGACAGGAGGGCTACACCTTC; CDR3aa: CASSPRQEGYTF
abundance: NA; d_gene: NA; j_gene: TRBJ1-4; v_gene: TRBV30; CDR3nt: TGTGCCTCTTCGGGACACCAAGTTAATGAAAAACTGTTTTTT; CDR3aa: CASSGHQVNEKLFF
abundance: NA; d_gene: TRBD1; j_gene: TRBJ1-3; v_gene: TRBV6-4; CDR3nt: TGTGCCAGCAGTGACGATGTGACAGGGGATTCCATATATTTT; CDR3aa: CASSDDVTGDSIYF
abundance: NA; d_gene: NA; j_gene: TRBJ2-7; v_gene: TRBV6-5; CDR3nt: TGTGCCAGCATTAGGGACATACCCTCCTACGAGCAGTACTTC; CDR3aa: CASIRDIPSYEQYF
abundance: NA; d_gene: NA; j_gene: TRBJ1-3; v_gene: TRBV28; CDR3nt: TGTGCCAGCACCTTAGAGGCTGGAAACACCATATATTTT; CDR3aa: CASTLEAGNTIYF
abundance: once; d_gene: TRBD2; j_gene: TRBJ2-5; v_gene: TRBV7-2; CDR3nt: TGTGCCAGCAGCCCCGGACTAGCGCAAGAGACCCAGTACTTC; CDR3aa: CASSPGLAQETQYF
abundance: few; d_gene: NA; j_gene: TRBJ1-2; v_gene: TRBV23-1; CDR3nt: TGCGCCAGCACGACAGAAAATGGCTACACCTTC; CDR3aa: CASTTENGYTF
abundance: NA; d_gene: TRBD2; j_gene: TRBJ2-7; v_gene: TRBV6-1; CDR3nt: TGTGCCAGCAGTGAAGCTCCAGCGGGGGGCTCCTACGAGCAGTACTTC; CDR3aa: CASSEAPAGGSYEQYF
abundance: NA; d_gene: TRBD1; j_gene: TRBJ2-2; v_gene: TRBV29-1; CDR3nt: TGCAGCGTTCAAAAAGACGACAGGGGTGACACCGGGGAGCTGTTTTTT; CDR3aa: CSVQKDDRGDTGELFF
abundance: NA; d_gene: TRBD1; j_gene: TRBJ2-7; v_gene: TRBV5-4; CDR3nt: TGTGCCAGCAGCTATGGGACAGGTAGCGAGCAGTACTTC; CDR3aa: CASSYGTGSEQYF
abundance: NA; d_gene: TRBD2; j_gene: TRBJ2-2; v_gene: TRBV5-4; CDR3nt: TGTGCCAGCACGGGGGGAGGGCCGGCCGGGGAGCTGTTTTTT; CDR3aa: CASTGGGPAGELFF
abundance: NA; d_gene: NA; j_gene: TRBJ2-3; v_gene: TRBV24-1; CDR3nt: TGTGCCACCAGTGATTTTGGGGGGACTAGCACAGATACGCAGTATTTT; CDR3aa: CATSDFGGTSTDTQYF
abundance: few; d_gene: NA; j_gene: TRBJ2-2; v_gene: TRBV5-1; CDR3nt: TGCGCCAGCAGCTTGGATCCAGCGAACACCGGGGAGCTGTTTTTT; CDR3aa: CASSLDPANTGELFF
abundance: NA; d_gene: TRBD1; j_gene: TRBJ2-7; v_gene: TRBV5-4; CDR3nt: TGTGCCAGCAGCTGGGACAGGGGAAACGAGCAGTACTTC; CDR3aa: CASSWDRGNEQYF
abundance: NA; d_gene: NA; j_gene: TRBJ2-3; v_gene: TRBV2; CDR3nt: TGTGCCAGCAGCGCGACCGGGAATACGCAGTATTTT; CDR3aa: CASSATGNTQYF
abundance: NA; d_gene: TRBD2; j_gene: TRBJ2-1; v_gene: TRBV9; CDR3nt: TGTGCCAGCAGCCAGGGACTAGCGGGTTACAACAATGAGCAGTTCTTC; CDR3aa: CASSQGLAGYNNEQFF
abundance: NA; d_gene: NA; j_gene: TRBJ1-5; v_gene: TRBV6-6; CDR3nt: TGTGCCAGCAGTTACACACAGGGTTATGGCAATCAGCCCCAGCATTTT; CDR3aa: CASSYTQGYGNQPQHF
abundance: NA; d_gene: NA; j_gene: TRBJ2-3; v_gene: TRBV30; CDR3nt: TGTGCCTGGAGTGTAGCCCCCAACCATAATACGCAGTATTTT; CDR3aa: CAWSVAPNHNTQYF
abundance: NA; d_gene: TRBD1; j_gene: TRBJ2-1; v_gene: TRBV10-1; CDR3nt: TGCGCCAGCAGTGCGGGACAGGGGGCGGTTGAGCAGTTCTTC; CDR3aa: CASSAGQGAVEQFF
abundance: NA; d_gene: NA; j_gene: TRBJ1-5; v_gene: TRBV10-3; CDR3nt: TGTGCCATCAGTGATGGAGGGTATAGCAATCAGCCCCAGCATTTT; CDR3aa: CAISDGGYSNQPQHF